These 26 T cell receptor beta chains came from one sample sequenced in a study of blood T cell repertoires in COVID-19. Method: immunoSEQ multiplex PCR; TCRdb's copy keeps in-frame clones and lacks some. This sample has hundreds of thousands of clones, with about 80% found just once. Sequenced input: peripheral blood. All receptors derive from a woman aged 40 to 50 with active or convalescent COVID-19.

The table lists this clone with a count of one. V and J are TRBV3-1 (or the pseudogene TRBV3-2) and TRBJ1-1; possible D gene TRBD1, 5 bases. This CDR3 is 15 amino acids long. Germline assignment: CDR1 LGHDT and CDR2 YNNKEL (reference sequence). The V and J ends lost 0 bases and 3 bases respectively, with 11 bases between them. CDR3 amino acids: CASSQEGGPYTEAFF. The CDR3 DNA sequence: TGTGCCAGCAGCCAAGAGGGGGGTCCCTACACTGAAGCTTTCTTT.

This clone was counted a single time. The rearrangement joins TRBV4-2 to TRBJ1-6; D is unresolved. V lost 4 bases and J 7 bases, leaving 23 bases between the germline ends. Germline V CDR1 and CDR2: LGHNA, YNFKEQ. The CDR3 extends over 18 amino acids. DNA for the CDR3: TGTGCCAGCAGCCCTACTAGAACTCTTATGGAGCTGAATTCACCCCTCCACTTT. Translation gives CASSPTRTLMELNSPLHF.

The CDR3 loop is CASSATGDETQYF. CDR3 in DNA: TGTGCCAGCAGCGCGACAGGGGATGAGACCCAGTACTTC. The chain carries TRBV11-2 and TRBJ2-5; 8 nucleotides align to TRBD1. Germline V gene data show CDR1 as SGHAT and CDR2 as FQNNGV. There are 13 residues in the CDR3. V lost 5 bases, J lost 5 bases, and 4 bases stayed unmatched.

Concerning this clone: Mismatch with germline at one junction end may stem from a read error. The chain recombines TRBV7-7 with TRBJ2-1, with TRBD1 matching over 11 bases. Germline CDR1 reads SSHAT; CDR2 reads FNYEAQ (reference sequence). The CDR3 contains 14 residues. The CDR3 sequence: CASSFGTGGNEQFF. CDR3 DNA: TGTGCTAGCAGCTTCGGGACAGGGGGCAATGAGCAGTTCTTC.

V usage is TRBV3-1 (or the pseudogene TRBV3-2) and J usage is TRBJ1-4; TRBD1 matches 10 bases. J was trimmed by 7 bases and V by 1 base; bases with no gene match: 6. Germline lookup yields CDR1 LGHDT and CDR2 YNNKEL (reference sequence). The CDR3 has 16 amino acids. DNA of the CDR3: TGTGCCAGCAGCCAAGGTCCGGGACAGGGGACTGAAAAACTGTTTTTT. This encodes CASSQGPGQGTEKLFF.

The chain recombines TRBV1 with TRBJ2-3; the D call of TRBD2 is as the table states it, not checked on the DNA. TRBV1 counts as a pseudogene. The CDR3 is 16 residues long. DNA for the CDR3: TGCACCAGCAGCCAGGATTTAACTAGCGGGGGGGCTACGCAGTATTTT. Its protein product is CTSSQDLTSGGATQYF.

The V call is TRBV12-3 or TRBV12-4, the J call TRBJ2-7; 7 nucleotides line up with TRBD2. V was pared by 3 bases and J by 3 bases, with 2 bases of the junction left unmatched. The CDR3 length is 13 residues. The CDR3 is CASSFGGSYEQYF. CDR3 nucleotides: TGTGCCAGCAGTTTCGGCGGGAGCTACGAGCAGTACTTC.

J is TRBJ1-2 and V is TRBV7-2; TRBD1 matches 8 bases. Unmatched junction bases numbered 7, after V lost 2 bases and J lost 8 bases. Germline V gives CDR1 SGHTA, CDR2 FQGNSA. This CDR3 comprises 14 residues. The CDR3 is CASSLRQGREGYTF. The DNA for the CDR3 is TGTGCCAGCAGCTTACGACAGGGGAGGGAGGGCTACACCTTC.

The V and J genes are TRBV4-1 and TRBJ2-5; a weak D match, TRBD2 (6 bases). This CDR3 is 12 amino acids long. Trimming pared 0 bases from V and 13 bases from J, leaving 12 bases between. Germline values: CDR1 MGHRA, CDR2 YSYEKL. CDR3 in amino acids: CASSQEGEVSYF. The CDR3 DNA reads TGCGCCAGCAGCCAAGAGGGGGAGGTCTCGTACTTC.

The chain is built from TRBV4-2 and TRBJ1-3, with a possible D match to TRBD1 (6 bases). CDR3 length: 15 residues. CDR1 is LGHNA and CDR2 is YNFKEQ in the germline V gene. Trimming cost V 0 bases and J 7 bases, with 13 bases left between them. In DNA, the CDR3 is TGTGCCAGCAGCCAAGACTGGTACAGGGTGAACACCATATATTTT. Translation gives CASSQDWYRVNTIYF.

The chain links TRBV15 to TRBJ1-1; possible D gene TRBD1, 5 bases. V dropped 10 bases and J dropped 1 base, with 13 bases sitting between them. CDR1 and CDR2 (germline): LNHNV, YYDKDF (reference sequence). The CDR3 has 13 residues. CDR3 sequence (DNA): TGTGCCAGCCTTAGGGGTGGGAACACTGAAGCTTTCTTT. This encodes CASLRGGNTEAFF.

The chain carries TRBV27 and TRBJ2-3, with D tentatively TRBD1 (5 bases). V lost 5 bases to trimming and J lost 2 bases, with 20 bases between them. This CDR3 region has 17 residues. Germline CDR1 and CDR2: MNHEY and SMNVEV (reference sequence). The CDR3 DNA is TGTGCCAGCAGTACCGACTCCAGGGCGGATGCCACAGATACGCAGTATTTT. Encoded protein: CASSTDSRADATDTQYF.

The chain recombines TRBV28 with TRBJ1-2, with D perhaps TRBD1 (6 bases). Trimming left V 2 bases short and J 6 bases short, with 13 bases between. The germline V gene encodes CDR1 MDHEN and CDR2 SYDVKM. This CDR3 spans 14 amino acids. The CDR3 nucleotides are TGTGCCAGCAGTTTAGGCAGGGGCGTTAATGGCTACACCTTC. It specifies CASSLGRGVNGYTF.

The genes are TRBV7-6 and TRBJ1-1; unclear D gene. The germline gives CDR1 SGHVS, CDR2 FNYEAQ. V was clipped by 5 bases and J by 1 base, with 14 bases between them. The CDR3 has 15 amino acids. The CDR3 loop reads CASSLSRSTNTEAFF. In DNA form, the CDR3 reads TGTGCCAGCAGCCTGAGCAGGTCTACGAACACTGAAGCTTTCTTT.

V gene TRBV7-3 combines with J gene TRBJ2-2, with 8 bases lining up with TRBD2. Losses at the gene ends were 1 base for V and 7 bases for J; bases not matched to a gene: 8. From germline, CDR1 is SGHTA and CDR2 FQGTGA. CDR3 length: 16 amino acids. CDR3 bases: TGTGCCAGCAGCTTAATGGCTAGCGGGTTCGGCGGGGAGCTGTTTTTT. Protein product: CASSLMASGFGGELFF.

The chain recombines TRBV4-3 with TRBJ1-4; 10 nucleotides line up with TRBD1. The germline V gene has CDR1 LGHNA and CDR2 YSLEER. The CDR3 is 18 residues long. The trim removed 1 base at V and 0 bases at J, leaving 5 bases unmatched. The chain's CDR3 is CASSQARTGGTTNEKLFF. In DNA, the CDR3 is TGCGCCAGCAGCCAAGCCCGGACAGGGGGAACAACTAATGAAAAACTGTTTTTT.

The chain links TRBV5-4 to TRBJ2-7, with a weak D call TRBD1 (6 bases). Germline V CDR1 and CDR2: SGHNT, YYREEE (reference sequence). Trimming stripped 0 bases from V and 3 bases from J, with 7 bases between. The CDR3 contains 13 residues. CDR3 nucleotides: TGTGCCAGCAGCTTGGGACAGGACTACGAGCAGTACTTC. Translating gives CASSLGQDYEQYF.

V is TRBV6-5 and J is TRBJ1-4, with 11 positions matching TRBD1. This CDR3 contains 15 residues. The V segment lost 5 bases and the J segment 6 bases; nucleotides outside the gene matches: 5. In germline, CDR1 is MNHEY, CDR2 SVGAGI. The CDR3 loop is CASSPRDRGDEKLFF. CDR3 coding DNA: TGTGCCAGCAGTCCGCGGGACAGGGGGGATGAAAAACTGTTTTTT.

This clone was counted a few times. The chain combines TRBV18 with TRBJ1-3; unclear D gene. With 2 bases removed from V and 0 bases from J, the gap between germline ends came to 11 bases. CDR1 is KGHSH, CDR2 LQKENI, per germline. This CDR3 has 16 amino acids. CDR3 bases: TGTGCCAGCTCACCAAGTGGCGGGAGCTCTGGAAACACCATATATTTT. Protein sequence: CASSPSGGSSGNTIYF.

The J gene is TRBJ2-6, the V gene TRBV5-4; TRBD2 aligns across 13 bases. The CDR3 loop spans 18 amino acids. Germline-derived CDR1 and CDR2 are SGHNT and YYREEE (reference sequence). The V and J ends lost 0 bases and 2 bases, in that order; junction bases with no gene match: 2. DNA of the CDR3: TGTGCCAGCAGCTTGGTGACTAGCGGGAGGACTGGGGCCAACGTCCTGACTTTC. Its translation: CASSLVTSGRTGANVLTF.

This chain links TRBV27 with TRBJ2-2; possible D gene TRBD1, 6 bases. This CDR3 has 12 residues. V lost 9 bases and J lost 3, with 8 bases in between. Germline CDR1 is MNHEY and CDR2 is SMNVEV (reference sequence). The CDR3: CARDRYTGELFF. DNA for the CDR3: TGTGCCAGGGACAGATACACCGGGGAGCTGTTTTTT.

The rearrangement uses TRBV5-1 and TRBJ2-7; possible D gene TRBD1, 5 bases. Germline CDR1 is SGHRS and CDR2 is YFSETQ. The CDR3 consists of 11 residues. V was shortened by 9 bases and J by 7 bases, with 14 bases between the two germline ends. The CDR3 is CATRYRSEQYF. The CDR3 nucleotides are TGCGCCACCCGTTACAGGTCTGAGCAGTACTTC.

This sequence joins TRBV5-6 and TRBJ1-2; D gene uncertain. CDR3 length: 13 amino acids. V shed 0 bases and J shed 9 bases, with 12 bases lying between them. The germline V gene encodes CDR1 SGHDT and CDR2 YYEEEE. The CDR3 spells CASSLASGARYTF. Here the CDR3 DNA reads TGTGCCAGCAGCTTGGCGTCAGGCGCTCGCTACACCTTC.

This sequence joins TRBV12-3 or TRBV12-4 and TRBJ1-1; D is uncertain. The CDR3 contains 13 residues. Trimming removed 3 bases at V and 10 bases at J, with 15 bases between. CDR3 DNA sequence: TGTGCCAGCAGTTTCCACTACCGGGAGCGAGCTTTCTTT. Encoded protein: CASSFHYRERAFF.

The rearrangement uses TRBV15 and TRBJ1-6; D unclear. The germline CDR1 and CDR2 sequences are LNHNV and YYDKDF (reference sequence). V lost 1 base to trimming and J lost 0 bases, with 7 bases between them. This CDR3 has 16 amino acids. The CDR3 loop reads CATSRGGSSYNSPLHF. DNA of the CDR3: TGTGCCACCAGCAGAGGAGGGAGCTCCTATAATTCACCCCTCCACTTT.

V usage is TRBV3-1 (or the pseudogene TRBV3-2) and J usage is TRBJ1-1; 8 positions agree with TRBD1. Unmatched junction bases numbered 21, after V lost 4 bases and J lost 2 bases. Germline V gives CDR1 LGHDT, CDR2 YNNKEL (reference sequence). The CDR3 is made up of 20 amino acids. CDR3 sequence (DNA): TGTGCCAGCAGCCTCGCCTGGGGTAATGAGACGGGACAGGCAAACACTGAAGCTTTCTTT. Its protein product is CASSLAWGNETGQANTEAFF.